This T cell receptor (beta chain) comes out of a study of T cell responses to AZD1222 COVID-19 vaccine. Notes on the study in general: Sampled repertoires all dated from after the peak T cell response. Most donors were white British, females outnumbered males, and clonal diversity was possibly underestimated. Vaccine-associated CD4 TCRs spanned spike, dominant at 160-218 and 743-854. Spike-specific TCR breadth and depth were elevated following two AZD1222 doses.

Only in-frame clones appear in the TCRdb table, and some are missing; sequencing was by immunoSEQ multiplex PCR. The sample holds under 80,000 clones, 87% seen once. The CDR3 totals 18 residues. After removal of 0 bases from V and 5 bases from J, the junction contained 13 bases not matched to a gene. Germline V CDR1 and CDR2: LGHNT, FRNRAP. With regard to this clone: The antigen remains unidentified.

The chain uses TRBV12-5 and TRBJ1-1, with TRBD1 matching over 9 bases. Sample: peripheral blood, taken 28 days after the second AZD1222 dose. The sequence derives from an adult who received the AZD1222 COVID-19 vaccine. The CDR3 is CASGLVRGDREAWTEAFF. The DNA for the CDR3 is TGTGCTAGTGGTTTGGTACGAGGGGACAGGGAGGCCTGGACTGAAGCTTTCTTT.